This T cell receptor (beta chain) was sequenced for a study of blood T cell repertoires in COVID-19. Across the study: The samples span acute and convalescent COVID-19 from the United States, Italy and Spain. Sample material is recorded as cDNA or gDNA derived from T cells, B-cell-depleted T cells, or PBMCs.

CDR1 is LGHNA and CDR2 is YSLEER in the germline V gene. Deletions cut 3 bases from V and 3 bases from J, with 11 bases between. This CDR3 contains 14 residues. Per the original data handling: The authors estimated nucleated cell counts from reference gene primer amplification. Produced via immunoSEQ multiplex PCR; TCRdb's table is partial and in-frame only. The V and J calls and clone size come from that table; D and trimming were worked out from the DNA. This sample has about 53,000 clones; around four fifths occur once, and the top ten carry 11% to 15%. Material: peripheral blood. The chain couples TRBV4-3 to TRBJ2-5; possibly TRBD2 for D (5 bases). The clonotype originates from a human donor in a cohort sampled during active COVID-19. CDR3 nucleotide sequence: TGCGCCAGCAGCCAGGATACGGGAAAAGAGACCCAGTACTTC. Its translation is CASSQDTGKETQYF.